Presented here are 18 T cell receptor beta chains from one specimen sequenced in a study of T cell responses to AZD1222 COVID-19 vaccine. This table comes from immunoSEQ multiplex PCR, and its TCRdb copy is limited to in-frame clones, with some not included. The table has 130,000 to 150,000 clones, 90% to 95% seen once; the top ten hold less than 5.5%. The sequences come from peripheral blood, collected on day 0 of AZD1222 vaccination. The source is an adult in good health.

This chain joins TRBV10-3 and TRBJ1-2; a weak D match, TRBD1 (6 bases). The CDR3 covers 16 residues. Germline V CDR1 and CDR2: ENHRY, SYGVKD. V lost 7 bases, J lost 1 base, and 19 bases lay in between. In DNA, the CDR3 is TGTGCCATCACCGATTATAATACAGGGAGTAACTATGGCTACACCTTC. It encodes CAITDYNTGSNYGYTF.

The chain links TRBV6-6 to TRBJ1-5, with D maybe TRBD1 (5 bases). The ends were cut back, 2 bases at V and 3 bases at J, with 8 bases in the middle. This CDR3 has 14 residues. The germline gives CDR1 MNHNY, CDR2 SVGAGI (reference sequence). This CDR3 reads CASSYGDLNQPQHF. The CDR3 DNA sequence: TGTGCCAGCAGTTACGGGGACCTCAATCAGCCCCAGCATTTT.

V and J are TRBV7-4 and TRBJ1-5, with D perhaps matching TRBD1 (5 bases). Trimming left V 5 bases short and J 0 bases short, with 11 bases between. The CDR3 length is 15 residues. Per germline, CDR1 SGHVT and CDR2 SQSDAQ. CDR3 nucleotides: TGTGCCAGCAGCCCCCGGGGGGATAGCAATCAGCCCCAGCATTTT. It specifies CASSPRGDSNQPQHF.

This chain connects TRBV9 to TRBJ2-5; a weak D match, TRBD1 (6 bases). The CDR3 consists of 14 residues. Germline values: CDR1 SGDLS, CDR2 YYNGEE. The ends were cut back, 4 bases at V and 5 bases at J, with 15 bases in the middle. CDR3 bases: TGTGCCAGCAGCTATGGGACAACCAAGGAGACCCAGTACTTC. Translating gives CASSYGTTKETQYF.

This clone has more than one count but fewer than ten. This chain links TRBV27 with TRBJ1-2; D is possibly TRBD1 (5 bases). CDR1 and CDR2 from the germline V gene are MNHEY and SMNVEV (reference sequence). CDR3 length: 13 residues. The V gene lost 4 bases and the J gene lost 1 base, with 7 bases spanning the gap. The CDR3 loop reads CASSWGVNYGYTF. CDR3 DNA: TGTGCCAGCAGTTGGGGGGTTAACTATGGCTACACCTTC.

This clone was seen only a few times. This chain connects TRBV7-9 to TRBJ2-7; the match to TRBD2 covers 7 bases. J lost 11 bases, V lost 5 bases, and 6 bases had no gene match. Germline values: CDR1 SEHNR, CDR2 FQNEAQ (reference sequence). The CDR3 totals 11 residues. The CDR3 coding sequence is TGTGCCAGCAGCCCAGGGAGCGGGGAGTACTTC. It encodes CASSPGSGEYF.

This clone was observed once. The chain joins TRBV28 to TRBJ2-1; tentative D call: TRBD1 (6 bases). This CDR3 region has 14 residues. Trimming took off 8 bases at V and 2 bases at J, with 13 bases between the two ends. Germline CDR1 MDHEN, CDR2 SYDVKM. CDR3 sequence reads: CASGPGQTYNEQFF. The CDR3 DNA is TGTGCCAGCGGGCCGGGACAAACCTACAATGAGCAGTTCTTC.

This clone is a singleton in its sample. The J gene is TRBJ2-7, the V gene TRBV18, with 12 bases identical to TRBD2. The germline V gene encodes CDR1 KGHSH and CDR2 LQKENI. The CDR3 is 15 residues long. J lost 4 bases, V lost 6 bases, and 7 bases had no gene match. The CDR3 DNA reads TGTGCCAGCTCCTTAGCCGGGACTAGCGGGTACGAGCAGTACTTC. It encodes CASSLAGTSGYEQYF. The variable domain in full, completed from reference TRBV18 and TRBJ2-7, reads NAGVMQNPRHLVRRRGQEARLRCSPMKGHSHVYWYRQLPEEGLKFMVYLQKENIIDESGMPKERFSAEFPKEGPSILRIQQVVRGDSAAYFCASSLAGTSGYEQYFGPGTRLTVT.

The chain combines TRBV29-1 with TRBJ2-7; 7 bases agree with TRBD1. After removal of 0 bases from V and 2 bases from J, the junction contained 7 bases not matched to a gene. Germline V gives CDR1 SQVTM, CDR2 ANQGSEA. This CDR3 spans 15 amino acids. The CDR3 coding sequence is TGCAGCGTTGAAGAACTTGGGACAGTACCCTACGAGCAGTACTTC. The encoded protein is CSVEELGTVPYEQYF.

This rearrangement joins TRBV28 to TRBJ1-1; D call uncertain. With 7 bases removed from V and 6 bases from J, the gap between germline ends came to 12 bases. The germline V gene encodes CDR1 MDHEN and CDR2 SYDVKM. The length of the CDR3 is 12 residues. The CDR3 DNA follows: TGTGCCAGCATTACTAGTGCTTCTGAAGCTTTCTTT. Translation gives CASITSASEAFF.

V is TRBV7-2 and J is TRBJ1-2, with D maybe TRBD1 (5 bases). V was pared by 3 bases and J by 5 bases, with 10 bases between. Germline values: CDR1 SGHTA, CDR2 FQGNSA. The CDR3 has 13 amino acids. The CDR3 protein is CASSFDSSYGYTF. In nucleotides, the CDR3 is TGTGCCAGCAGCTTTGACAGTTCTTATGGCTACACCTTC.

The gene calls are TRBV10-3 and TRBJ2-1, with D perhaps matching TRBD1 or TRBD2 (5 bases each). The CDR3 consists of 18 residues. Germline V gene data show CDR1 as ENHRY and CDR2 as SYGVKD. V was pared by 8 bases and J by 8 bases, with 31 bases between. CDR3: CAISNRGSGRKLGDEQFF. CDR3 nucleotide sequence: TGTGCCATCTCGAACCGCGGGTCGGGACGGAAACTTGGCGATGAGCAGTTCTTC.

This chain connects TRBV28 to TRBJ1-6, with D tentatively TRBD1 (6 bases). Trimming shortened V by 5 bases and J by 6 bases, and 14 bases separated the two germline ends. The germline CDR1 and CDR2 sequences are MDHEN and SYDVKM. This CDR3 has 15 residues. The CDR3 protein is CASSRRDNVNSPLHF. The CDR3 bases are TGTGCCAGCAGTCGCCGGGACAATGTTAATTCACCCCTCCACTTT.

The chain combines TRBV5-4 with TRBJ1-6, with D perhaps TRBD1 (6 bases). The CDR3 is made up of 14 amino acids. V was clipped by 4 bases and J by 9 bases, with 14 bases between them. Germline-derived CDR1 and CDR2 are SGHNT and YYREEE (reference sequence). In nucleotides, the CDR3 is TGTGCCAGCAGCCTGAAAGGGGGAGGTTCACCCCTCCACTTT. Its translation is CASSLKGGGSPLHF.

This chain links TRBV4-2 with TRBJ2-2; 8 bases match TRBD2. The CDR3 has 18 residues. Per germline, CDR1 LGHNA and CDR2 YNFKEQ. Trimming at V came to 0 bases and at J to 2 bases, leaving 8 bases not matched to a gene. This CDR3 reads CASSQEPYGGANTGELFF. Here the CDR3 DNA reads TGTGCCAGCAGCCAAGAACCCTACGGGGGGGCCAACACCGGGGAGCTGTTTTTT.

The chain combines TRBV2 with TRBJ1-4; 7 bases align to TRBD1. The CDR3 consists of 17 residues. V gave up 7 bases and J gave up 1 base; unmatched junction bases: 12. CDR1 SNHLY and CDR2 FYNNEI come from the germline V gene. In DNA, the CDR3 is TGTGCCAGCACAGGGACAGACTCTTCACTAACTAATGAAAAACTGTTTTTT. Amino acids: CASTGTDSSLTNEKLFF.

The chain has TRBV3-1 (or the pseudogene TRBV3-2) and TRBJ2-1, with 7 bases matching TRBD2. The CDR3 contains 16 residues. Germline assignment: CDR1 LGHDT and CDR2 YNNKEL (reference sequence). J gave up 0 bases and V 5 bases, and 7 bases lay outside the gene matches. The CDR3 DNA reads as TGTGCCAGCAGCTCCAGACTAGCAAGCTCCTACAATGAGCAGTTCTTC. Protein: CASSSRLASSYNEQFF.

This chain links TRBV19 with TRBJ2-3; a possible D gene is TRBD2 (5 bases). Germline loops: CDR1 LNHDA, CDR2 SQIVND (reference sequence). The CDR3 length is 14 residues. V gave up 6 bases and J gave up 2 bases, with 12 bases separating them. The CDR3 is CASRPTINTDTQYF. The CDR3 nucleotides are TGTGCCAGTAGGCCGACTATTAACACAGATACGCAGTATTTT.